Presented here are 13 T cell receptor beta chains from one specimen sequenced in a study of blood T cell repertoires in COVID-19. Repertoires were generated with immunoSEQ multiplex PCR, while TCRdb's copy carries only in-frame clones and drops some. The top ten hold 8.2% of the sample, which has roughly 200,000 clones, around 83% seen once. Material for sequencing was peripheral blood. The receptors were gathered from an elderly woman with COVID-19, enrolled during active disease.

This sequence joins TRBV18 and TRBJ2-7; 7 nucleotides align to TRBD1. Germline V gene data show CDR1 as KGHSH and CDR2 as LQKENI. This CDR3 is built from 15 residues. The ends lost 1 base at V and 0 bases at J; junction bases unmatched: 3. The CDR3 reads CASSPQGQLSYEQYF. CDR3 nucleotides: TGTGCCAGCTCACCACAGGGACAGCTCTCCTACGAGCAGTACTTC.

The chain employs TRBV2 and TRBJ1-2; D uncertain. Germline V gives CDR1 SNHLY, CDR2 FYNNEI. Trimming shortened V by 5 bases and J by 2 bases, and 9 bases separated the two germline ends. CDR3 length: 13 amino acids. This CDR3 is CASSRTDNYGYTF. The CDR3 DNA reads TGTGCCAGCAGTAGAACAGACAACTATGGCTACACCTTC. Full variable domain (missing parts from reference TRBV2 and TRBJ1-2): EPEVTQTPSHQVTQMGQEVILRCVPISNHLYFYWYRQILGQKVEFLVSFYNNEISEKSEIFDDQFSVERPDGSNFTLKIRSTKLEDSAMYFCASSRTDNYGYTFGSGTRLTVV.

This clone has just one count. The chain recombines TRBV2 with TRBJ1-4; 8 nucleotides agree with TRBD1. V dropped 8 bases and J dropped 2; count of bases not matched to a gene: 4. This CDR3 contains 14 residues. The germline gives CDR1 SNHLY, CDR2 FYNNEI. The CDR3, as DNA: TGTGCCAGCTCTTGGACAGGGACTAATGAAAAACTGTTTTTT. Its translation is CASSWTGTNEKLFF.

The rearrangement links TRBV6-5 to TRBJ1-2; D not resolved. The CDR3 has 15 amino acids. The germline CDR1 and CDR2 sequences are MNHEY and SVGAGI. Between the trimmed V and J ends, which lost 6 bases and 8 bases, there was a span of 22 bases. CDR3 DNA sequence: TGTGCCAGCAGAGCCACCGTGTTGAGGGCGCGGGGCTACACCTTC. Its translation is CASRATVLRARGYTF.

This sequence joins TRBV30 and TRBJ1-2; possibly TRBD1 for D (5 bases). From germline, CDR1 is GTSNPN and CDR2 SVGIG (reference sequence). V lost 3 bases to trimming and J lost 7 bases, with 21 bases between them. The CDR3 runs to 15 residues. The CDR3 reads CAWSGTGVGLAGYTF. As DNA, the CDR3 is TGTGCCTGGAGCGGAACGGGGGTTGGGCTGGCTGGCTACACCTTC.

This clone was counted between two and nine times. This chain uses TRBV6-5 with TRBJ2-1, with 7 bases aligning to TRBD2. The CDR3 consists of 14 residues. The germline V gene encodes CDR1 MNHEY and CDR2 SVGAGI. The V and J ends lost 7 bases and 9 bases, in that order; junction bases with no gene match: 12. The CDR3 here is CASTTGLGLVEQFF. CDR3 nucleotide sequence: TGTGCCAGCACCACCGGACTAGGGCTTGTTGAGCAGTTCTTC.

This chain links TRBV27 with TRBJ2-5; 7 bases line up with TRBD2. The germline V gene encodes CDR1 MNHEY and CDR2 SMNVEV (reference sequence). Trimming took 6 bases from V and 3 from J; bases not matched to a gene: 7. This CDR3 spans 14 amino acids. The CDR3 coding sequence is TGTGCCAGCAGGGAGCCGGGGGGAAAAGAGACCCAGTACTTC. Its translation is CASREPGGKETQYF.

In its sample, this clone was seen once. The V and J genes are TRBV29-1 and TRBJ2-3, with 7 nucleotides matching TRBD1. The trim removed 7 bases at V and 4 bases at J, leaving 5 bases unmatched. Per the germline V gene, CDR1 is SQVTM and CDR2 is ANQGSEA. The CDR3 has 12 residues. This chain's CDR3 is CSGRDSPDTQYF. For the CDR3, the DNA is TGCAGCGGAAGGGACAGCCCAGATACGCAGTATTTT.

CDR3 bases: TGTGCCAGCAGTCCGACAGGGCTCGCTGGCTACACCTTC. Translated: CASSPTGLAGYTF. The V call is TRBV7-3, the J call TRBJ1-2; TRBD1 matches at 7 bases. V gave up 6 bases and J gave up 7 bases; unmatched junction bases: 8. Germline CDR1 is SGHTA and CDR2 is FQGTGA. This CDR3 region has 13 residues.

The rearrangement joins TRBV7-9 to TRBJ2-2; possible D gene TRBD1, 5 bases. The CDR3 extends over 12 amino acids. V lost 8 bases, J lost 7 bases, and 11 bases lay in between. Per the germline V gene, CDR1 is SEHNR and CDR2 is FQNEAQ (reference sequence). The CDR3 sequence is CASLRGGGELFF. CDR3 nucleotides: TGTGCCAGCCTAAGGGGTGGCGGGGAGCTGTTTTTT.

This clone was found once. The chain joins TRBV13 to TRBJ2-7; 9 bases map to TRBD1. The CDR3 spans 13 residues. Germline CDR1 reads PRHDT; CDR2 reads FYEKMQ (reference sequence). J was trimmed by 9 bases and V by 7 bases; bases with no gene match: 10. CDR3 loop: CASTQGQGIGQYF. CDR3 nucleotides: TGTGCCAGCACCCAGGGACAGGGTATCGGGCAGTACTTC.

About this clone itself: Other nucleotide sequences in the sample specify the same CDR3. The chain combines TRBV2 with TRBJ1-2; 7 bases align to TRBD1. The length of the CDR3 is 13 residues. Germline V gene lookup returns CDR1 SNHLY and CDR2 FYNNEI. V lost 6 bases, J lost 2 bases, and 3 bases stayed unmatched. DNA for the CDR3: TGTGCCAGCAGCGAACAGGGGAACTATGGCTACACCTTC. Translated, it gives CASSEQGNYGYTF.

The chain couples TRBV5-1 to TRBJ1-2; 7 bases match TRBD1. In germline, CDR1 is SGHRS, CDR2 YFSETQ. This CDR3 has 15 residues. V trimming: 4 bases; J trimming: 2 bases; junction bases outside the gene matches: 8. The CDR3: CASSPAGQPNYGYTF. Written as DNA, the CDR3 is TGCGCCAGCAGCCCCGCGGGACAGCCCAACTATGGCTACACCTTC. The entire variable domain, with the rest obtained from reference TRBV5-1 and TRBJ1-2, is as follows: KAGVTQTPRYLIKTRGQQVTLSCSPISGHRSVSWYQQTPGQGLQFLFEYFSETQRNKGNFPGRFSGRQFSNSRSEMNVSTLELGDSALYLCASSPAGQPNYGYTFGSGTRLTVV.